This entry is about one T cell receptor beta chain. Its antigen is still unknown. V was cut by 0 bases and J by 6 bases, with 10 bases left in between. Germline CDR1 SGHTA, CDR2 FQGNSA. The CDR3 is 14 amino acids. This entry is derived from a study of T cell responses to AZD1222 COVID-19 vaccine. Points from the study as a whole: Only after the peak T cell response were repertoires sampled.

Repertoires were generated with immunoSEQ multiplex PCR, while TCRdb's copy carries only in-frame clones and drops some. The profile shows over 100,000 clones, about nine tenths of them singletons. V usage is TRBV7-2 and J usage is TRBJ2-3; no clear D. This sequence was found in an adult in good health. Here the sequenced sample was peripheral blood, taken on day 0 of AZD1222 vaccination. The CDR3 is CASSLAGSRDTQYF. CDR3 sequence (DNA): TGTGCCAGCAGCTTAGCCGGGTCCCGGGATACGCAGTATTTT.